This entry concerns a single T cell receptor (beta chain). Its antigen is currently unknown. This sample is drawn from a study of OX40 agonist ivuxolimab in advanced cancers. Sequenced by immunoSEQ multiplex PCR; TCRdb stores in-frame clones only, minus some. The data show tens of thousands of clones, 84% seen once. Notes on the study in general: Blood T cells, both CD4+ and CD8+, expanded clonally by week 6 at 0.1 to 3.0 mg/kg. Low normalized T-cell clonal expansion was additionally recorded for some nonresponders. Individuals who were partial responders at 0.1-3.0 mg/kg had clonal expansion that ranked among the lowest.

Here the sequenced sample was CD4+ or CD8+ T cells sorted from blood, taken in a trial of the OX40 agonist ivuxolimab. This clonotype was sampled from an adult with an advanced solid tumor such as melanoma, head and neck, liver or kidney cancer.

The CDR3 DNA reads TGCGCCAGCAGCCAAGATAGCCGAGGTGCTGAAGCTTTCTTT. As protein: CASSQDSRGAEAFF. This rearrangement joins TRBV4-3 to TRBJ1-1; the D is unclear. The V gene lost 0 bases and the J gene lost 6 bases, with 11 bases spanning the gap. The germline gives CDR1 LGHNA, CDR2 YSLEER. The CDR3 has 14 amino acids.